This is a list of T cell receptor beta chains from one sample in a study of CD8 T cells in ankylosing spondylitis. TCRdb re-called the 5' RACE reads with MiXCR, one entry per CDR3 protein. The sample contains over 30,000 distinct CDR3 sequences, 16% of which appear only once. Sequences were obtained from blood. The receptors stem from a male donor with ankylosing spondylitis or in good health (not recorded which). The CDR3 runs from the conserved cysteine through the conserved F or W. The order of the fields is V gene, D gene, J gene, clone size, CDR3 DNA, CDR3 protein. The D gene is left open where the match is weak. Size values are once, few and many counts, or a class for expanded clones, and some rows have none.

V gene: TRBV12-3/TRBV12-4; D gene: TRBD1; J gene: TRBJ1-1; clone size: .; CDR3 DNA: TGTGCCAGCACCGCAACCCAGGGGGCGAGGACTGAAGCTTTCTTT; CDR3 protein: CASTATQGARTEAFF
V gene: TRBV15; D gene: .; J gene: TRBJ1-5; clone size: .; CDR3 DNA: TGTGCCACCAGCAGCCGGCCGGGCGGCAATCAGCCCCAGCATTTT; CDR3 protein: CATSSRPGGNQPQHF
V gene: TRBV21-1; D gene: .; J gene: TRBJ1-1; clone size: few; CDR3 DNA: TGTGCCAGCACCCCGGGACAGGGGGCTGAAGCTTTCTTT; CDR3 protein: CASTPGQGAEAFF
V gene: TRBV7-2; D gene: .; J gene: TRBJ1-1; clone size: .; CDR3 DNA: TGTGCCAGCAGCTTAACGGCCGCAAACACTGAAGCTTTCTTT; CDR3 protein: CASSLTAANTEAFF
V gene: TRBV7-2; D gene: .; J gene: TRBJ2-1; clone size: once; CDR3 DNA: TGTGCCAGCAGCTTAGGGGGGGCGTCCTACAATGAGCAGTTCTTC; CDR3 protein: CASSLGGASYNEQFF
V gene: TRBV10-3; D gene: .; J gene: TRBJ2-1; clone size: .; CDR3 DNA: TGTGCCATCAGTGACGAACAGATTCACAATGAGCAGTTCTTC; CDR3 protein: CAISDEQIHNEQFF
V gene: TRBV7-8; D gene: .; J gene: TRBJ2-3; clone size: few; CDR3 DNA: TGTGCCAGCAGCCGGGACCTCACAGATACGCAGTATTTT; CDR3 protein: CASSRDLTDTQYF
V gene: TRBV5-6; D gene: .; J gene: TRBJ1-1; clone size: few; CDR3 DNA: TGTGCCAGCAGCTCCCGGACTTGGGGCCAGGATGAAGCTTTCTTT; CDR3 protein: CASSSRTWGQDEAFF
V gene: TRBV11-2; D gene: .; J gene: TRBJ2-5; clone size: .; CDR3 DNA: TGTGCCAGCAGCTTAGTCCGCCGTGGGGAGACCCAGTACTTC; CDR3 protein: CASSLVRRGETQYF
V gene: TRBV6-2/TRBV6-3; D gene: TRBD2; J gene: TRBJ2-7; clone size: .; CDR3 DNA: TGTGCCAGCAACAAGAGGCGGGAGAGATTCTTCGAGCAGTACTTC; CDR3 protein: CASNKRRERFFEQYF
V gene: TRBV28; D gene: TRBD1; J gene: TRBJ1-4; clone size: .; CDR3 DNA: TGTGCCAGCCTAGGGACAGCGGTAAATGAAAAACTGTTTTTT; CDR3 protein: CASLGTAVNEKLFF
V gene: TRBV7-2; D gene: .; J gene: TRBJ2-2; clone size: few; CDR3 DNA: TGTGCCAGCAGCGCTTCAGGGTCCACCGGGGAGCTGTTTTTT; CDR3 protein: CASSASGSTGELFF
V gene: TRBV9; D gene: .; J gene: TRBJ1-1; clone size: few; CDR3 DNA: TGTGCCAGCAGCCCGGTAGGTCTGAGGGACACTGAAGCTTTCTTT; CDR3 protein: CASSPVGLRDTEAFF
V gene: TRBV21-1; D gene: .; J gene: TRBJ2-2; clone size: .; CDR3 DNA: TGTGCCAGCAGCAAACGATGGAGACTAGCGGGCCCTGCTACCGGGGAGCTGTTTTTT; CDR3 protein: CASSKRWRLAGPATGELFF
V gene: TRBV2; D gene: TRBD1; J gene: TRBJ1-5; clone size: few; CDR3 DNA: TGTGCCAGCAGTAAACTTCAGGGGGCTGGTCAGCCCCAGCATTTT; CDR3 protein: CASSKLQGAGQPQHF
V gene: TRBV12-3/TRBV12-4; D gene: TRBD2; J gene: TRBJ2-7; clone size: few; CDR3 DNA: TGTGCCAGCGGACCGCGGGAGTACGAGCAGTACTTC; CDR3 protein: CASGPREYEQYF
V gene: TRBV7-8; D gene: .; J gene: TRBJ2-1; clone size: .; CDR3 DNA: TGTGCCAGCAGCCCCCTTCGACAGGTCCGGGAGCAGTTCTTC; CDR3 protein: CASSPLRQVREQFF
V gene: TRBV5-1; D gene: .; J gene: TRBJ2-3; clone size: many; CDR3 DNA: TGCGCCAGCAGCTTGGGCGGACGAAGTACGAATACGCAGTATTTT; CDR3 protein: CASSLGGRSTNTQYF
V gene: TRBV11-1; D gene: .; J gene: TRBJ2-6; clone size: .; CDR3 DNA: TGTGCCAGCAGCTTAGTGGTGTCTGGGGCCAACGTCCTGACTTTC; CDR3 protein: CASSLVVSGANVLTF
V gene: TRBV29-1; D gene: .; J gene: TRBJ2-1; clone size: few; CDR3 DNA: TGCAGCGCCCTCGGTGGGCTGAACAATGAGCAGTTCTTC; CDR3 protein: CSALGGLNNEQFF
V gene: TRBV6-5; D gene: .; J gene: TRBJ2-3; clone size: .; CDR3 DNA: TGTGCCGTTCGGGCGGGAGATACGCAGTATTTT; CDR3 protein: CAVRAGDTQYF
V gene: TRBV29-1; D gene: TRBD2; J gene: TRBJ2-1; clone size: few; CDR3 DNA: TGCAGCGTTCGACTAGCGGGAGAGCAGTTCTTC; CDR3 protein: CSVRLAGEQFF
V gene: TRBV7-9; D gene: TRBD2; J gene: TRBJ2-1; clone size: .; CDR3 DNA: TGTGCCAGCAGCCCTAGCGGTATCTACAATGAGCAGTTCTTC; CDR3 protein: CASSPSGIYNEQFF
V gene: TRBV5-1; D gene: .; J gene: TRBJ1-1; clone size: .; CDR3 DNA: TGCGCCAGCAGCTTGGGAGGGACCACTGAAGCTTTCTTT; CDR3 protein: CASSLGGTTEAFF
V gene: TRBV7-9; D gene: TRBD1; J gene: TRBJ1-1; clone size: .; CDR3 DNA: TGTGCCAGCAGCTCGACAGGGGGATGGACTGAAGCTTTCTTT; CDR3 protein: CASSSTGGWTEAFF
V gene: TRBV27; D gene: .; J gene: TRBJ2-7; clone size: .; CDR3 DNA: TGTGCCAGCAGTTTTGGGGGCTACGAGCAGTACTTC; CDR3 protein: CASSFGGYEQYF
V gene: TRBV3-1; D gene: .; J gene: TRBJ1-1; clone size: .; CDR3 DNA: TGTGCCAGCAGCCAAGCTTCCAGACCGAACACTGAAGCTTTCTTT; CDR3 protein: CASSQASRPNTEAFF
V gene: TRBV19; D gene: TRBD2; J gene: TRBJ2-7; clone size: .; CDR3 DNA: TGTGCCAGTAGATTGGATAGCGGGAGCTACGAGCAGTACTTC; CDR3 protein: CASRLDSGSYEQYF
V gene: TRBV12-3/TRBV12-4; D gene: .; J gene: TRBJ2-5; clone size: few; CDR3 DNA: TGTGCCAGCACCCTAAGCCATGGGGAGCAGGGGACCCAGTACTTC; CDR3 protein: CASTLSHGEQGTQYF
V gene: TRBV5-1; D gene: TRBD1; J gene: TRBJ2-3; clone size: many; CDR3 DNA: TGCGCCAGCAGCTCGCGATGGACAGGGGCCAGCACAGATACGCAGTATTTT; CDR3 protein: CASSSRWTGASTDTQYF
V gene: TRBV3-1; D gene: .; J gene: TRBJ2-1; clone size: .; CDR3 DNA: TGTGCCAGCAGCCACCTTTCCAGCGATGAGCAGTTCTTC; CDR3 protein: CASSHLSSDEQFF
V gene: TRBV7-9; D gene: .; J gene: TRBJ2-2; clone size: .; CDR3 DNA: TGTGCCAGCAGGGAAGCCTTGACCGGGGAGCTGTTTTTT; CDR3 protein: CASREALTGELFF
V gene: TRBV12-3/TRBV12-4; D gene: TRBD1; J gene: TRBJ1-5; clone size: .; CDR3 DNA: TGTGCCAGCAGTTTCTCAGGACAGGTTCATCAGCCCCAGCATTTT; CDR3 protein: CASSFSGQVHQPQHF
V gene: TRBV28; D gene: .; J gene: TRBJ2-2; clone size: few; CDR3 DNA: TGTGCCAGCAGGGAGGAGACCGGGGAGCTGTTTTTT; CDR3 protein: CASREETGELFF
V gene: TRBV20-1; D gene: .; J gene: TRBJ2-3; clone size: .; CDR3 DNA: TGCAGTGCTGTGCCCGGGGGAGATACGCAGTATTTT; CDR3 protein: CSAVPGGDTQYF
V gene: TRBV28; D gene: TRBD1; J gene: TRBJ1-4; clone size: few; CDR3 DNA: TGTGCCAGCAGTCGGGCCGGGACAGACCCTGAAAAACTGTTTTTT; CDR3 protein: CASSRAGTDPEKLFF
V gene: TRBV25-1; D gene: .; J gene: TRBJ2-3; clone size: .; CDR3 DNA: TGTGCCAGCAGCCAGGACCCTAGCACAGATACGCAGTATTTT; CDR3 protein: CASSQDPSTDTQYF
V gene: TRBV7-2; D gene: .; J gene: TRBJ2-3; clone size: few; CDR3 DNA: TGTGCCAGCAGCTGGAGTGGGTTGGATACGCAGTATTTT; CDR3 protein: CASSWSGLDTQYF
V gene: TRBV3-1; D gene: .; J gene: TRBJ2-2; clone size: .; CDR3 DNA: TGTGCCAGCAGCTCCTCAGGGATCGGGGAGCTGTTTTTT; CDR3 protein: CASSSSGIGELFF
V gene: TRBV7-3; D gene: .; J gene: TRBJ2-5; clone size: .; CDR3 DNA: TGTGCCAGCAGCCCCTCGGACGGGGAGACCCAGTACTTC; CDR3 protein: CASSPSDGETQYF
V gene: TRBV24-1; D gene: TRBD1; J gene: TRBJ2-1; clone size: many; CDR3 DNA: TGTGCCACCAGTGACCGGGGGACAGGAAAAAATGAGCAGTTCTTC; CDR3 protein: CATSDRGTGKNEQFF
V gene: TRBV7-3; D gene: .; J gene: TRBJ2-2; clone size: .; CDR3 DNA: TGTGCCAGCAGCTTTAACGCGAGGGCCCCCGGGGAGCTGTTTTTT; CDR3 protein: CASSFNARAPGELFF
V gene: TRBV5-5; D gene: .; J gene: TRBJ2-2; clone size: few; CDR3 DNA: TGTGCCAGCAGCTTCAGGGACTACACCGGGGAGCTGTTTTTT; CDR3 protein: CASSFRDYTGELFF